The rows below give T cell receptor beta chains drawn from one sample of a study of shared clonotypes between healthy human individuals. The protocol was immunoSEQ multiplex PCR, while the TCRdb copy is restricted to in-frame clones and leaves out a portion. The table has roughly 550,000 clones, roughly 96% seen once. The sample taken for sequencing was naive CD8+ T cells sorted from blood. All receptors derive from a woman between 25 and 40 years old in good health. The CDR3 runs from the conserved cysteine through the conserved F or W. The D gene is left open where the match is weak. Part of the rows lack a size; the others show once, few, many or a class for expanded clones.

v_call	d_call	j_call	clone_size	cdr3_aa	cdr3_nt
TRBV14	TRBD1	TRBJ2-7	once	CASSQDASGQGTYEQYF	TGTGCCAGCAGCCAAGATGCATCGGGACAGGGTACCTACGAGCAGTACTTC
TRBV29-1	-	TRBJ2-1	-	CSVEDSASAQPGEQFF	TGCAGCGTTGAAGATTCGGCTAGCGCTCAGCCGGGGGAGCAGTTCTTC
TRBV27	-	TRBJ2-7	-	CASRTGFREQYF	TGTGCCAGCAGAACAGGGTTTCGGGAGCAGTACTTC
TRBV28	TRBD2	TRBJ2-7	-	CASRKTRPSGLSYEQYF	TGTGCCAGCAGGAAGACCAGACCTAGCGGGCTGTCCTACGAGCAGTACTTC
TRBV25-1	TRBD2	TRBJ2-1	-	CASSEFEREVYNEQFF	TGTGCCAGCAGTGAATTTGAGCGGGAGGTCTACAATGAGCAGTTCTTC
TRBV13	-	TRBJ2-7	-	CASSPARGKEQYF	TGTGCCAGCAGCCCGGCGCGGGGTAAGGAGCAGTACTTC
TRBV2	-	TRBJ2-1	once	CASSESTSWDEQFF	TGTGCCAGCAGTGAAAGTACTAGCTGGGATGAGCAGTTCTTC
TRBV27	-	TRBJ2-3	-	CASSPGLGTDTQYF	TGTGCCAGCAGTCCAGGACTCGGCACAGATACGCAGTATTTT
TRBV29-1	-	TRBJ1-2	-	CSVEDIGSLGGYTF	TGCAGCGTTGAAGATATCGGGTCACTTGGCGGCTACACCTTC
TRBV12-1	-	TRBJ2-7	-	CASSLRATSGRSIHEQYF	TGTGCCAGCAGCTTGCGAGCGACTAGCGGGAGAAGTATCCACGAGCAGTACTTC
TRBV6-4	TRBD2	TRBJ2-7	-	CASSDGAGESSYEQYF	TGTGCCAGCAGTGACGGGGCGGGAGAGAGCTCCTACGAGCAGTACTTC
TRBV5-6	-	TRBJ2-7	-	CASSLGRVHYEQYF	TGTGCCAGCAGCTTGGGCAGGGTCCACTACGAGCAGTACTTC
TRBV4-1	TRBD2	TRBJ2-7	-	CASSQGLAGGNEQYF	TGCGCCAGCAGCCAAGGGCTAGCGGGAGGTAACGAGCAGTACTTC
TRBV27	TRBD1	TRBJ1-1	-	CASSYQGADTEAFF	TGTGCCAGCAGTTACCAGGGGGCGGACACTGAAGCTTTCTTT
TRBV25-1	-	TRBJ2-7	-	CASSGNRVRLPYEQYF	TGTGCCAGCAGTGGGAACAGGGTAAGGCTTCCTTACGAGCAGTACTTC
TRBV18	-	TRBJ1-1	-	CASSPVTGTNTEAFF	TGTGCCAGCTCACCAGTCACAGGGACGAACACTGAAGCTTTCTTT
TRBV13	-	TRBJ1-5	-	CASSLGGHQPQHF	TGTGCCAGCAGCTTAGGGGGGCATCAGCCCCAGCATTTT
TRBV19	-	TRBJ1-2	-	CASSSRVNYGYTF	TGTGCCAGTAGTAGCAGGGTAAACTATGGCTACACCTTC
TRBV5-1	TRBD2	TRBJ2-7	-	CASSSHLAGPSYEQYF	TGCGCCAGCAGCTCCCATCTAGCGGGCCCCTCCTACGAGCAGTACTTC
TRBV5-6	TRBD2	TRBJ2-1	-	CASSGTSGENEQFF	TGTGCCAGCAGCGGGACTAGCGGGGAGAATGAGCAGTTCTTC
TRBV7-9	-	TRBJ2-2	-	CASSLKVNTGELFF	TGTGCCAGCAGCTTAAAGGTCAACACCGGGGAGCTGTTTTTT
TRBV28	-	TRBJ1-2	once	CASNGGQGNGYTF	TGTGCCAGCAACGGAGGGCAGGGGAACGGCTACACCTTC
TRBV2	TRBD2	TRBJ2-7	-	CASSATSGISYEQYF	TGTGCCAGCAGTGCTACTAGCGGGATCTCCTACGAGCAGTACTTC
TRBV5-6	TRBD2	TRBJ2-3	-	CASSLLSGSNTDTQYF	TGTGCCAGCAGCTTGCTTAGCGGGAGTAACACAGATACGCAGTATTTT
TRBV9	-	TRBJ2-7	-	CASSTTPGDLYYEQYF	TGTGCCAGCAGCACGACTCCGGGGGACCTGTACTACGAGCAGTACTTC
TRBV2	TRBD2	TRBJ2-5	-	CASWGLAGGPETQYF	TGTGCCAGCTGGGGACTAGCGGGAGGGCCAGAGACCCAGTACTTC
TRBV29-1	-	TRBJ1-1	once	CSVVGTLGMNTEAFF	TGCAGCGTTGTCGGGACGTTGGGCATGAACACTGAAGCTTTCTTT
TRBV9	TRBD2	TRBJ2-1	-	CASSVGLAFEQFF	TGTGCCAGCAGCGTAGGACTAGCATTTGAGCAGTTCTTC
TRBV28	-	TRBJ1-2	-	CASSPHTSYGYTF	TGTGCCAGCAGCCCCCACACCAGCTATGGCTACACCTTC
TRBV9	-	TRBJ2-5	once	CASSVYARAHQETQYF	TGTGCCAGCAGCGTATATGCTAGAGCTCACCAAGAGACCCAGTACTTC
TRBV11-3	TRBD2	TRBJ2-1	once	CASSSTSGIRNEQFF	TGTGCCAGCAGCTCGACTAGCGGGATCAGGAATGAGCAGTTCTTC
TRBV27	-	TRBJ2-5	once	CASSLYRTEETQYF	TGTGCCAGCAGTTTATATCGGACAGAAGAGACCCAGTACTTC
TRBV2	TRBD1	TRBJ1-5	-	CASSEARGRQPQHF	TGTGCCAGCAGTGAAGCAAGGGGGCGTCAGCCCCAGCATTTT
TRBV28	-	TRBJ1-1	once	CASSLPGTNTEAFF	TGTGCCAGCAGTTTACCAGGGACGAACACTGAAGCTTTCTTT
TRBV29-1	-	TRBJ2-1	-	CSVAGRGTNNEQFF	TGCAGCGTTGCGGGCAGGGGGACTAACAATGAGCAGTTCTTC
TRBV13	-	TRBJ1-1	-	CASRTDRPEAFF	TGTGCCAGCAGAACAGACAGGCCTGAAGCTTTCTTT
TRBV28	-	TRBJ2-2	once	CASIGGRVTGELFF	TGTGCCAGCATAGGGGGGAGGGTCACCGGGGAGCTGTTTTTT
TRBV29-1	TRBD1	TRBJ2-1	-	CSTSGETGADNEQFF	TGCAGCACCTCAGGAGAGACAGGGGCTGACAATGAGCAGTTCTTC
TRBV28	-	TRBJ1-5	-	CASSFENQPQHF	TGTGCCAGCAGTTTCGAAAATCAGCCCCAGCATTTT
TRBV5-1	TRBD1	TRBJ2-3	-	CASSPPGQGTGDTQYF	TGCGCCAGCAGCCCCCCTGGTCAGGGGACAGGGGATACGCAGTATTTT
TRBV14	TRBD1	TRBJ1-4	-	CASSPGWDSNEKLFF	TGTGCCAGCAGCCCAGGGTGGGACAGTAATGAAAAACTGTTTTTT
TRBV2	-	TRBJ2-2	-	CASSEGVTGELFF	TGTGCCAGCAGTGAAGGGGTCACCGGGGAGCTGTTTTTT
TRBV19	-	TRBJ1-1	-	CASKDSFQGTEAFF	TGTGCCAGTAAGGACAGTTTTCAGGGTACTGAAGCTTTCTTT
TRBV28	-	TRBJ2-7	once	CASRGGSYEQYF	TGTGCCAGCAGAGGCGGTTCCTACGAGCAGTACTTC
TRBV2	-	TRBJ2-3	-	CASSGGFYYTQYF	TGTGCCAGCAGTGGGGGATTCTACTATACGCAGTATTTT
TRBV6-5	-	TRBJ2-2	-	CASRPTGNTGELFF	TGTGCCAGCAGACCAACAGGGAACACCGGGGAGCTGTTTTTT
TRBV9	-	TRBJ2-5	-	CASSVDRDETQYF	TGTGCCAGCAGCGTAGACAGGGATGAGACCCAGTACTTC
TRBV19	TRBD1	TRBJ1-5	-	CASSIGQGFSNQPQHF	TGTGCCAGTAGTATAGGACAGGGATTCAGCAATCAGCCCCAGCATTTT
TRBV1	-	TRBJ2-1	-	CTSSQDDEQFF	TGCACCAGCAGCCAAGATGATGAGCAGTTCTTC
TRBV2	-	TRBJ2-1	-	CASSVQTYNEQFF	TGTGCCAGCAGTGTGCAAACCTACAATGAGCAGTTCTTC
TRBV2	TRBD2	TRBJ2-7	-	CASRPTSGSYEQYF	TGTGCCAGCCGCCCGACTAGCGGCTCCTACGAGCAGTACTTC
TRBV7-9	-	TRBJ2-5	once	CASSVALGREETQYF	TGTGCCAGCAGCGTAGCCTTAGGGCGTGAAGAGACCCAGTACTTC
TRBV2	-	TRBJ2-1	once	CASSEADWQIQFF	TGTGCCAGCAGTGAAGCGGACTGGCAGATTCAGTTCTTC
TRBV19	-	TRBJ1-5	-	CASSIDHPYPGTQPQHF	TGTGCCAGTAGTATAGACCACCCTTACCCGGGAACTCAGCCCCAGCATTTT
TRBV28	TRBD2	TRBJ2-3	-	CASRGLAGSTDTQYF	TGTGCCAGCAGGGGACTAGCGGGGAGCACAGATACGCAGTATTTT